This T cell receptor beta chain comes out of a study of OX40 agonist ivuxolimab in advanced cancers. Study details: The mean age was approximately 60 years, ranging from 23 to 79, with under 90% of participants male. Regarding the study as a whole: Certain nonresponders additionally had low normalized T-cell clonal expansion. At 0.1-3.0 mg/kg, partial responders had clonal expansion among the lowest observed.

A word on this clone: Its antigen is as yet unknown.

Method: immunoSEQ multiplex PCR; TCRdb's copy keeps in-frame clones and lacks some. Seen here are about 35,000 clones, roughly 80% observed once, and the top ten hold more than 20%. The input for sequencing was CD4+ or CD8+ T cells sorted from blood, taken in a trial of the OX40 agonist ivuxolimab. The clonotype originates from an adult with an advanced solid tumor such as melanoma, head and neck, liver or kidney cancer.

The CDR3 here is CASSLWGGSTDTQYF. In nucleotides, the CDR3 is TGTGCCAGCAGCTTATGGGGTGGAAGCACAGATACGCAGTATTTT. The chain uses TRBV5-6 and TRBJ2-3; the D is unclear. Trimming removed 2 bases at V and 0 bases at J, with 10 bases between. CDR3 length: 15 amino acids. Germline-derived CDR1 and CDR2 are SGHDT and YYEEEE.